The present T cell receptor (beta chain) was sequenced within a study of shared clonotypes between healthy human individuals. Study findings and constraints: Non-shared clonotypes showed lower generation probabilities than clonotypes common to all four donors. Sampling used blood alone; tissue repertoires probably differ.

Authors' data handling: Filtering differed since immunoSEQ provided only junctions, with no quality scores. Assay used: immunoSEQ multiplex PCR; TCRdb lists only in-frame clones, some missing. The V and J calls and clone size were taken over from that table, and D and trimming were inferred from the DNA. The sample holds more than 2 million clones; 85% to 95% are singletons and the top ten take roughly 0.13%. CD45RA-negative memory and CD45RA+ naive subsets were split from the CD4+ cells. This clone was seen a few times. Its antigen is as yet unknown. This receptor was obtained from a man younger than 30 in good health. Sequencing was done on a sample of naive CD4+ T cells sorted from blood. Subset indicated: CD45RA+ positively selected.

The CDR3 protein is CAWSVTGSHQPQHF. CDR3 nucleotide sequence: TGTGCCTGGAGTGTTACAGGGAGTCATCAGCCCCAGCATTTT. V and J are TRBV30 and TRBJ1-5; possibly TRBD1 for D (6 bases). CDR3 size: 14 residues. Germline lookup yields CDR1 GTSNPN and CDR2 SVGIG (reference sequence). The ends were cut back, 0 bases at V and 5 bases at J, with 11 bases in the middle.